The rows below give T cell receptor beta chains drawn from one sample of a study of blood T cell repertoires in COVID-19. The data were produced by immunoSEQ multiplex PCR, yet TCRdb's version contains in-frame clones alone and is incomplete. The repertoire holds some 250,000 clones, with under 90% as singletons. The sequenced sample was peripheral blood. The source of these receptors is a woman younger than 35 with acute or convalescent COVID-19. Each CDR3 is given with its conserved first and last residue. Fields, in order: V gene, D gene, J gene, clone size, CDR3 DNA, CDR3 protein. A D gene is named only where the DNA matches it firmly. Clone size, where shown, is once, few, many, or a class for clones that have expanded.

>TRBV18|TRBD1|TRBJ1-2|NA
TGTGCCAGCTCACCATTGACAGGGCCCAGCTATGGCTACACCTTC
CASSPLTGPSYGYTF
>TRBV10-1|NA|TRBJ1-6|NA
TGCGCCAGCAGTGAGTTGAGGAGAAGCTCCTATAATTCACCCCTCCACTTT
CASSELRRSSYNSPLHF
>TRBV13|TRBD1|TRBJ1-2|NA
TGTGCCAGCAGCTTGGGCAGGGGGCCTTATGGCTACACCTTC
CASSLGRGPYGYTF
>TRBV6-6|NA|TRBJ1-2|few
TGTGCCAGCAGTTCCGGGATCTATGGCTACACCTTC
CASSSGIYGYTF
>TRBV3-1/TRBV3-2|NA|TRBJ2-3|NA
TGTGCCAGCAGACAGTCCTCTGTGGATACGCAGTATTTT
CASRQSSVDTQYF
>TRBV28|NA|TRBJ2-3|NA
TGTGCCAGCAGTTCATTCGGGACTCCTCAAGATACGCAGTATTTT
CASSSFGTPQDTQYF
>TRBV6-4|NA|TRBJ2-6|once
TGTGCCAGCAGTGAGGGTTGGAGGGGTTCTGGGGCCAACGTCCTGACTTTC
CASSEGWRGSGANVLTF
>TRBV6-1|TRBD2|TRBJ2-1|NA
TGTGCCAGCAGTGTAGCGGGAGGGTCTTACAATGAGCAGTTCTTC
CASSVAGGSYNEQFF
>TRBV12-3/TRBV12-4|TRBD2|TRBJ2-1|NA
TGTGCCAGCAGTTCGCGGGGGAATGAGCAGTTCTTC
CASSSRGNEQFF
>TRBV9|TRBD2|TRBJ2-1|NA
TGTGCCAGCAGCCCCCTAGGGGCGGGAGGGGGCAATGAGCAGTTCTTC
CASSPLGAGGGNEQFF
>TRBV30|TRBD1|TRBJ1-4|NA
TGTGCCTGTACCAGGGGGTTTAATGAAAAACTGTTTTTT
CACTRGFNEKLFF
>TRBV4-2|TRBD2|TRBJ2-1|once
TGTGCCAGCAGCCAGCCTAGCGGGAGTGTCCATGAGCAGTTCTTC
CASSQPSGSVHEQFF
>TRBV6-5|NA|TRBJ2-3|NA
TGTGCCAGCAGTCCCATGATTACAGAAGATACGCAGTATTTT
CASSPMITEDTQYF